This T cell receptor beta chain was recovered during a study of blood T cell repertoires in COVID-19. Study at large: The samples span acute and convalescent COVID-19 from the United States, Italy and Spain. PBMCs, B-cell-depleted T cells, or T cells provided the cDNA or gDNA that made up the material.

The Seattle patients, enrolled during active infection, were followed longitudinally. The authors' processing: Researchers report that nucleated cell counts were estimated from reference gene primer amplification. This table comes from immunoSEQ multiplex PCR, and its TCRdb copy is limited to in-frame clones, with some not included. That table supplies the V and J calls and clone size; D and trimming were determined from the DNA. The table lists about 170,000 clones, roughly 91% of them singletons. Sequenced material: peripheral blood. This clonotype originated in a man between 18 and 35 years old with COVID-19, enrolled during active disease.

This chain's CDR3 is CATSDFSSGRPENTQYF. The DNA of the CDR3 is TGTGCCACCAGTGATTTCTCTAGCGGGAGGCCGGAGAATACGCAGTATTTT. The chain has TRBV24-1 and TRBJ2-3, with TRBD2 identical over 11 bases. Germline values: CDR1 KGHDR, CDR2 SFDVKD. The CDR3 loop spans 17 amino acids. J gave up 7 bases and V 1 base, and 9 bases lay outside the gene matches.